Sequencing of this T cell receptor (beta chain) was carried out in a study of T cell responses to AZD1222 COVID-19 vaccine. This clone was seen only once. The protocol was immunoSEQ multiplex PCR, while the TCRdb copy is restricted to in-frame clones and leaves out a portion. This table holds some 96,000 clones, about 88% found once. CDR3 length equals 14 residues. V lost 3 bases, J lost 5 bases, and 6 bases stayed unmatched. In germline, CDR1 is LNHDA, CDR2 SQIVND (reference sequence). The V and J genes are TRBV19 and TRBJ2-7; 8 bases agree with TRBD1. The sample was peripheral blood, taken on day 0 of AZD1222 vaccination. The clonotype was recovered from an adult in good health. The CDR3 region is CASSIAGQGHEQYF. The CDR3 nucleotides read TGTGCCAGTAGTATTGCCGGACAGGGCCACGAGCAGTACTTC.